Below are 13 T cell receptor beta chains sequenced from a single sample in a study of blood T cell repertoires in COVID-19. Data came from immunoSEQ multiplex PCR; TCRdb stores just in-frame clones and leaves some out. In the table there are some 60,000 clones, 81% of which are singletons. The sequencing sample was made of peripheral blood. All receptors come from an elderly woman with active or convalescent COVID-19.

This clone was found once. The chain carries TRBV24-1 and TRBJ1-1; D is possibly TRBD1 (6 bases). The V end lost 3 bases, the J end lost 3 bases, and 10 bases lay between the germline ends. Germline V gene sequence: CDR1 KGHDR, CDR2 SFDVKD. This CDR3 has 14 residues. The DNA of the CDR3 is TGTGCCACCAGTGATAACAGGGAAGACACTGAAGCTTTCTTT. Its protein is CATSDNREDTEAFF.

The V gene is TRBV6-6, the J gene TRBJ1-2; tentatively, D is TRBD1 (6 bases). Germline CDR1 is MNHNY and CDR2 is SVGAGI (reference sequence). Trimming shortened V by 10 bases and J by 4 bases, and 22 bases separated the two germline ends. The CDR3 totals 15 residues. The CDR3 loop is CAIFKSGGATYGYTF. The CDR3 DNA is TGTGCCATCTTCAAGTCGGGGGGCGCTACCTATGGCTACACCTTC.

Worth noting for this clone: In the same sample, other DNA sequences code for this CDR3. The rearrangement joins TRBV5-1 to TRBJ2-7; 9 bases align to TRBD2. CDR3 length: 14 amino acids. Trimming cost V 4 bases and J 0 bases; bases outside gene matches: 2. Germline V gene lookup returns CDR1 SGHRS and CDR2 YFSETQ. CDR3 bases: TGCGCCAGCAGCCTTAGCGGGGGCTCCTACGAGCAGTACTTC. Translation: CASSLSGGSYEQYF.

The chain couples TRBV19 to TRBJ2-7; D call uncertain. Trimming shortened V by 3 bases and J by 0 bases, and 9 bases separated the two germline ends. The CDR3 contains 14 residues. Germline V gene data show CDR1 as LNHDA and CDR2 as SQIVND (reference sequence). The CDR3 region is CASSIGLDSYEQYF. The CDR3 DNA is TGTGCCAGTAGTATCGGGTTGGACTCCTACGAGCAGTACTTC.

This sequence joins TRBV19 and TRBJ1-5; no firm D call. The CDR3 contains 12 residues. CDR1 and CDR2 from the germline V gene are LNHDA and SQIVND (reference sequence). The V gene lost 5 bases and the J gene lost 5 bases, with 7 bases spanning the gap. CDR3 residues: CASSLSYQPQHF. In DNA, the CDR3 is TGTGCCAGTAGTCTAAGTTATCAGCCCCAGCATTTT.

V usage is TRBV2 and J usage is TRBJ1-1; D unclear. There are 13 residues in the CDR3. Germline V lookup: CDR1 SNHLY, CDR2 FYNNEI. Between the trimmed V and J ends, which lost 7 bases and 3 bases, there was a span of 12 bases. CDR3 nucleotides: TGTGCCAGCATTCGCGGCGGGGACACTGAAGCTTTCTTT. Translation gives CASIRGGDTEAFF.

CDR3 DNA: TGTGCCAGCAGCTCTAGCTCCTACAATGAGCAGTTCTTC. The encoded protein is CASSSSSYNEQFF. The chain employs TRBV7-3 and TRBJ2-1; D uncertain. Germline-derived CDR1 and CDR2 are SGHTA and FQGTGA. Trimming removed 4 bases at V and 0 bases at J, with 4 bases between. The CDR3 is 13 amino acids.

This chain joins TRBV5-4 and TRBJ2-3; D ambiguous. With 4 bases removed from V and 0 bases from J, the gap between germline ends came to 3 bases. The CDR3 loop spans 12 amino acids. Looked up from germline, CDR1 is SGHNT and CDR2 is YYREEE (reference sequence). Here the CDR3 reads CASSLSTDTQYF. In DNA, the CDR3 is TGTGCCAGCAGCCTGAGCACAGATACGCAGTATTTT.

The chain links TRBV2 to TRBJ1-1; 9 nucleotides line up with TRBD1. The CDR3 is 15 residues long. In germline, CDR1 is SNHLY, CDR2 FYNNEI. J gave up 7 bases and V 6 bases, and 12 bases lay outside the gene matches. The CDR3 DNA is TGTGCCAGCAGAGACCTACAGGGGGCGAGGAGTGAAGCTTTCTTT. It specifies CASRDLQGARSEAFF.

This chain connects TRBV3-1 (or the pseudogene TRBV3-2) to TRBJ1-4; 10 bases are shared with TRBD1. The CDR3 runs to 15 residues. J gave up 8 bases and V 4 bases, and 7 bases lay outside the gene matches. Germline CDR1 LGHDT, CDR2 YNNKEL (reference sequence). The CDR3 nucleotides read TGTGCCAGCAGCCCAGGGACAGGGGCTAGAGAAAAACTGTTTTTT. Amino acids: CASSPGTGAREKLFF.

This clone was detected only a few times. The chain combines TRBV11-2 with TRBJ1-1, with TRBD1 matching 7 bases. This CDR3 is 12 amino acids long. Germline CDR1 and CDR2: SGHAT and FQNNGV. J lost 7 bases, V lost 3 bases, and 2 bases had no gene match. The CDR3, as DNA: TGTGCCAGCAGCTTCACAGGGGTTGAAGCTTTCTTT. Translating gives CASSFTGVEAFF.

This clone turned up a few times. CDR3 sequence reads: CASSDGTGTEAFF. The CDR3 DNA reads TGCGCCAGCAGTGATGGGACAGGGACTGAAGCTTTCTTT. This rearrangement joins TRBV10-1 to TRBJ1-1; 9 nucleotides agree with TRBD1. This CDR3 is built from 13 residues. The ends lost 3 bases at V and 5 bases at J; junction bases unmatched: 1. Germline CDR1 is WNHNN and CDR2 is SYGVQD (reference sequence).

V and J are TRBV6-2 or TRBV6-3 and TRBJ1-6, with 7 nucleotides matching TRBD1. The trim removed 0 bases at V and 6 bases at J, leaving 2 bases unmatched. Germline CDR1 is MNHEY and CDR2 is SVGEGT. This CDR3 is 15 amino acids long. For the CDR3, the DNA is TGTGCCAGCAGTTACTCAGGGACAGCTAATTCACCCCTCCACTTT. Its protein product is CASSYSGTANSPLHF.